Shown below are 13 T cell receptor beta chains from a single sample sequenced in a study of Ad26.COV2.S vaccination and SARS-CoV-2 variants. Sample treatment: about 20 received Ad26.COV2.S at low or high dose, single or two shots; 5 received placebo; per-sample allocation not given. Samples were taken on day 63 after the first vaccine or placebo injection. Assay used: immunoSEQ multiplex PCR; TCRdb lists only in-frame clones, some missing. Seen here are around 340,000 clones, 75% to 90% observed once, and the top ten hold 9.5% to 12%. This specimen consisted of peripheral blood, obtained in a trial of Ad26.COV2.S vaccine versus placebo. Receptors were obtained from a person aged 18-60 years who received the Ad26.COV2.S COVID-19 vaccine or a placebo.

The chain employs TRBV2 and TRBJ2-6; a weak D match, TRBD2 (6 bases). This CDR3 has 15 residues. Per germline, CDR1 SNHLY and CDR2 FYNNEI. Trimming took 4 bases from V and 2 from J, leaving 9 bases between them. CDR3: CASSVWGAGANVLTF. The CDR3 DNA sequence: TGTGCCAGCAGTGTGTGGGGGGCTGGGGCCAACGTCCTGACTTTC.

CDR3 in amino acids: CASSYSIPPNTEAFF. Written as DNA, the CDR3 is TGTGCCAGCAGTTACTCGATCCCCCCGAACACTGAAGCTTTCTTT. V is TRBV6-5 and J is TRBJ1-1; D is undetermined. With 0 bases removed from V and 1 base from J, the gap between germline ends came to 9 bases. CDR3 length: 15 residues. From germline, CDR1 is MNHEY and CDR2 SVGAGI.

The chain recombines TRBV6-1 with TRBJ1-6; a weak D match, TRBD1 (6 bases). V lost 3 bases to trimming and J lost 9 bases, with 15 bases between them. Germline V gene lookup returns CDR1 MNHNS and CDR2 SASEGT. CDR3 length: 15 residues. In DNA form, the CDR3 reads TGTGCCAGCAGTGACCAGAGGACAGTTGGTTCACCCCTCCACTTT. Encoded protein: CASSDQRTVGSPLHF.

The chain carries TRBV15 and TRBJ1-1; D gene unclear. V lost 10 bases, J lost 2 bases, and 14 bases lay in between. Germline V gene lookup returns CDR1 LNHNV and CDR2 YYDKDF (reference sequence). The CDR3 sequence is 13 residues long. DNA for the CDR3: TGTGCCAGACGGTGGGAGGCCAACACTGAAGCTTTCTTT. This encodes CARRWEANTEAFF.

This chain uses TRBV19 with TRBJ2-2; perhaps D is TRBD1 or TRBD2 (6 bases each). V gave up 5 bases and J gave up 4 bases, with 17 bases separating them. Germline CDR1 is LNHDA and CDR2 is SQIVND (reference sequence). The CDR3 has 16 amino acids. The CDR3 nucleotides are TGTGCCAGTAGTGACCGATGGGGGGCGGTCACCGGGGAGCTGTTTTTT. Translation: CASSDRWGAVTGELFF.

V gene TRBV6-5 combines with J gene TRBJ1-6; TRBD1 matches at 9 bases. The CDR3 contains 14 residues. Germline lookup yields CDR1 MNHEY and CDR2 SVGAGI. Trimming took 6 bases from V and 10 from J; bases not matched to a gene: 7. The CDR3 DNA reads as TGTGCCAGCAGACGGGACAGGGATTTATCACCCCTCCACTTT. This codes for CASRRDRDLSPLHF.

The chain combines TRBV24-1 with TRBJ2-5; D assignment may be TRBD1 or TRBD2 (5 bases each). V lost 5 bases, J lost 5 bases, and 20 bases lay in between. Looked up from germline, CDR1 is KGHDR and CDR2 is SFDVKD. This CDR3 has 16 residues. The chain's CDR3 is CATSGDLGTPAETQYF. Here the CDR3 DNA reads TGTGCCACCAGTGGAGATTTAGGGACGCCGGCTGAGACCCAGTACTTC.

This sequence joins TRBV5-4 and TRBJ1-3, with 8 bases identical to TRBD1. Trimming removed 4 bases from V and 2 bases from J; junction bases left unmatched: 8. The CDR3 is 16 amino acids. CDR1 and CDR2 from the germline V gene are SGHNT and YYREEE (reference sequence). CDR3 nucleotide sequence: TGTGCCAGCAGCGGGTCGACAGGGGTTACTGGAAACACCATATATTTT. As protein: CASSGSTGVTGNTIYF.

The chain combines TRBV7-8 with TRBJ2-5; 10 nucleotides line up with TRBD2. This CDR3 has 16 residues. Unmatched junction bases numbered 10, after V lost 4 bases and J lost 5 bases. Germline assignment: CDR1 SGHVS and CDR2 FQNEAQ. The CDR3 DNA reads as TGTGCCAGCAGCTCCCCTCCTAGCGGGGGCGCGGAGACCCAGTACTTC. This sequence encodes CASSSPPSGGAETQYF.

V is TRBV4-2 and J is TRBJ1-2; no clear D. Germline V CDR1 and CDR2: LGHNA, YNFKEQ. CDR3 length: 12 residues. Trimming removed 0 bases at V and 4 bases at J, with 3 bases between. CDR3 bases: TGTGCCAGCAGCCAAGAGACCTATGGCTACACCTTC. It translates to CASSQETYGYTF.

The chain is built from TRBV4-2 and TRBJ1-2; D remains ambiguous. The CDR3 is 14 residues long. V lost 0 bases and J lost 8, with 13 bases in between. Germline assignment: CDR1 LGHNA and CDR2 YNFKEQ. The CDR3 nucleotides are TGTGCCAGCAGCCAAGATACAAAGGAAGACGGCTACACCTTC. This gives the protein CASSQDTKEDGYTF.

This sequence joins TRBV18 and TRBJ1-2; 9 bases match TRBD1. The CDR3 has 17 amino acids. With V trimmed by 3 bases and J by 6 bases, 14 bases remained unmatched. Per germline, CDR1 KGHSH and CDR2 LQKENI. The CDR3 nucleotides read TGTGCCAGCTCACCTACGAACTTAGGGACAGGGTTGAATGGCTACACCTTC. Its translation: CASSPTNLGTGLNGYTF.

The chain has TRBV30 and TRBJ2-3; no firm D call. The CDR3 runs 11 residues. The germline V gene has CDR1 GTSNPN and CDR2 SVGIG (reference sequence). V was cut by 2 bases and J by 4 bases, with 4 bases left in between. CDR3 nucleotides: TGTGCCTGGAGTAACGCAGATACGCAGTATTTT. Its protein product is CAWSNADTQYF.